Each of the 18 T cell receptor beta chains below was sequenced from the same sample in a study of shared clonotypes between healthy human individuals. Produced via immunoSEQ multiplex PCR; TCRdb's table is partial and in-frame only. The profile shows millions of clones, about 95% of them singletons. Sequenced: naive CD4+ T cells sorted from blood. Subset of the sample: CD45RA+ positively selected. The receptors shown here come from a man younger than 35 in good health.

This clone was picked up one time. The chain carries TRBV5-4 and TRBJ2-7; 8 bases are shared with TRBD2. With 0 bases clipped from V and 6 bases from J, the junction kept 5 bases outside the gene matches. This CDR3 contains 14 residues. Germline V lookup: CDR1 SGHNT, CDR2 YYREEE (reference sequence). As DNA, the CDR3 is TGTGCCAGCAGCTTGGGACGGGAGGGCCGCGAGCAGTACTTC. As protein: CASSLGREGREQYF.

Written as DNA, the CDR3 is TGTGCCAGCAGTGACGGCTACACTGAAGCTTTCTTT. Encoded protein: CASSDGYTEAFF. The chain employs TRBV6-1 and TRBJ1-1; D gene uncertain. The CDR3 totals 12 residues. V was clipped by 3 bases and J by 3 bases, with 5 bases between them. Germline CDR1 is MNHNS and CDR2 is SASEGT.

This clone turned up a few times. The chain employs TRBV5-5 and TRBJ1-5; D unclear. CDR3 length equals 14 residues. CDR1 and CDR2 (germline): SGHKS, YYEKEE (reference sequence). V lost 1 base and J lost 0, with 5 bases in between. The CDR3 DNA reads TGTGCCAGCAGCTTGCAGTATAGCAATCAGCCCCAGCATTTT. It yields the protein CASSLQYSNQPQHF. Full variable domain (missing parts from reference TRBV5-5 and TRBJ1-5): DAGVTQSPTHLIKTRGQQVTLRCSPISGHKSVSWYQQVLGQGPQFIFQYYEKEERGRGNFPDRFSARQFPNYSSELNVNALLLGDSALYLCASSLQYSNQPQHFGDGTRLSIL.

Notes on this clone: This same CDR3 is encoded by further DNA sequences in the sample. The chain is built from TRBV18 and TRBJ2-7, with 10 bases aligning to TRBD1. J gave up 4 bases and V 2 bases, and 2 bases lay outside the gene matches. The CDR3 length is 14 residues. Germline V gene sequence: CDR1 KGHSH, CDR2 LQKENI. CDR3 nucleotides: TGTGCCAGCTCACCAGGGACAGGGGTGTACGAGCAGTACTTC. It encodes CASSPGTGVYEQYF.

The chain has TRBV28 and TRBJ1-5; weak D call: TRBD1 (5 bases). The CDR3 covers 14 residues. The germline V gene encodes CDR1 MDHEN and CDR2 SYDVKM. V was cut by 3 bases and J by 6 bases, with 12 bases left in between. The CDR3 here is CASSLAGKGQPQHF. The CDR3 DNA reads as TGTGCCAGCAGTTTGGCAGGGAAGGGTCAGCCCCAGCATTTT.

The gene calls are TRBV18 and TRBJ2-1, with D possibly matching TRBD2 (5 bases). V was trimmed by 5 bases and J by 9 bases, leaving 11 bases between them. This CDR3 spans 12 amino acids. Germline V gene data show CDR1 as KGHSH and CDR2 as LQKENI. This chain's CDR3 is CASSSRGVEQFF. The CDR3 DNA sequence: TGTGCCAGCTCATCCCGGGGAGTTGAGCAGTTCTTC.

This clone occurred once. The V gene is TRBV30, the J gene TRBJ2-7; a weak D match, TRBD1 (6 bases). The CDR3 runs to 13 residues. The germline V gene encodes CDR1 GTSNPN and CDR2 SVGIG (reference sequence). Trimming removed 5 bases from V and 0 bases from J, with 11 bases in between. CDR3 coding DNA: TGTGCCTGGGGGGACATCCTCTCCTACGAGCAGTACTTC. Protein: CAWGDILSYEQYF.

The chain uses TRBV5-6 and TRBJ2-7; 8 positions match TRBD2. V lost 4 bases, J lost 2 bases, and 5 bases stayed unmatched. The CDR3 sequence is 14 residues long. CDR1 and CDR2 (germline): SGHDT, YYEEEE. The CDR3 reads CASSGGLGAYEQYF. The CDR3 bases are TGTGCCAGCAGCGGGGGACTAGGGGCCTACGAGCAGTACTTC.

The chain is built from TRBV6-1 and TRBJ2-7; D may be TRBD2 (6 bases). Germline V lookup: CDR1 MNHNS, CDR2 SASEGT. Trimming removed 2 bases at V and 4 bases at J, with 15 bases between. The CDR3 is 15 amino acids. The CDR3 is CASSEPGLGEYEQYF. CDR3 DNA sequence: TGTGCCAGCAGTGAACCGGGACTTGGGGAGTACGAGCAGTACTTC.

The chain uses TRBV7-9 and TRBJ1-2; D call uncertain. Germline CDR1 reads SEHNR; CDR2 reads FQNEAQ (reference sequence). The V end was cut by 3 bases, the J end by 2 bases, with 10 bases between. The CDR3 loop spans 14 amino acids. The CDR3 DNA reads as TGTGCCAGCAGCTTTAATAAACAGAACTATGGCTACACCTTC. This encodes CASSFNKQNYGYTF. The full variable domain, its missing parts supplied by reference TRBV7-9 and TRBJ1-2, is DTGVSQNPRHKITKRGQNVTFRCDPISEHNRLYWYRQTLGQGPEFLTYFQNEAQLEKSRLLSDRFSAERPKGSFSTLEIQRTEQGDSAMYLCASSFNKQNYGYTFGSGTRLTVV.

The V gene is TRBV7-3, the J gene TRBJ2-1, with TRBD1 as a possible D gene (6 bases). This CDR3 has 16 amino acids. Between the trimmed V and J ends, which lost 1 base and 2 bases, there was a span of 12 bases. Germline V gives CDR1 SGHTA, CDR2 FQGTGA. The CDR3: CASSLRGQVPYNEQFF. The CDR3 DNA reads as TGTGCCAGCAGCTTAAGGGGGCAGGTACCCTACAATGAGCAGTTCTTC.

The CDR3 DNA reads as TGTGCCAGCTCACCTGATCAACTTAGCAATCAGCCCCAGCATTTT. Translation gives CASSPDQLSNQPQHF. The gene calls are TRBV18 and TRBJ1-5, with unresolved D. Germline V CDR1 and CDR2: KGHSH, LQKENI. This CDR3 spans 15 amino acids. Trimming removed 3 bases from V and 0 bases from J, with 9 bases in between.

The chain has TRBV6-6 and TRBJ2-7, with D perhaps matching TRBD1 (5 bases). V was trimmed by 5 bases and J by 3 bases, leaving 17 bases between them. Germline loops: CDR1 MNHNY, CDR2 SVGAGI (reference sequence). This CDR3 contains 15 residues. Here the CDR3 reads CASSNRRGPNYEQYF. The CDR3 DNA is TGTGCCAGCAGTAATCGTAGGGGTCCCAACTACGAGCAGTACTTC.

The chain couples TRBV6-1 to TRBJ1-2; D uncertain. V lost 3 bases and J 8 bases, leaving 13 bases between the germline ends. The CDR3 covers 13 residues. Germline CDR1 reads MNHNS; CDR2 reads SASEGT. Here the CDR3 DNA reads TGTGCCAGCAGTGACCACCCGCGCCAAGGCTACACCTTC. Translated: CASSDHPRQGYTF.

This clone was picked up one time. This chain links TRBV18 with TRBJ2-7, with D tentatively TRBD2 (6 bases). The CDR3 totals 16 residues. Trimming cost V 3 bases and J 0 bases, with 15 bases left between them. The V gene's germline CDR1 is KGHSH and CDR2 LQKENI. As DNA, the CDR3 is TGTGCCAGCTCACCCCTACGGGAGACAAACTCCTACGAGCAGTACTTC. Encoded protein: CASSPLRETNSYEQYF.

The gene calls are TRBV2 and TRBJ1-5; 7 bases are shared with TRBD1. The V gene end was trimmed by 6 bases and the J gene end by 5 bases; junction bases not matched to a gene: 7. Germline CDR1 and CDR2: SNHLY and FYNNEI. CDR3 length: 14 amino acids. As DNA, the CDR3 is TGTGCCAGCAGGGGAGGGGGCAGTTATCAGCCCCAGCATTTT. It is translated as CASRGGGSYQPQHF.

This chain joins TRBV6-5 and TRBJ2-7, with TRBD1 matching 10 bases. Per the germline V gene, CDR1 is MNHEY and CDR2 is SVGAGI. This CDR3 contains 14 residues. V trimming: 4 bases; J trimming: 3 bases; junction bases outside the gene matches: 3. CDR3 DNA: TGTGCCAGCAGTTCCGACAGGGGGCTCTACGAGCAGTACTTC. Its translation: CASSSDRGLYEQYF.

The V and J genes are TRBV29-1 and TRBJ1-1, with D perhaps TRBD1 (5 bases). The CDR3 length is 14 residues. Germline V gene sequence: CDR1 SQVTM, CDR2 ANQGSEA. Trimming removed 6 bases from V and 1 base from J, with 15 bases in between. The CDR3 DNA reads TGCAGCGTGAGGGGAGGATTGGGGAACACTGAAGCTTTCTTT. Protein product: CSVRGGLGNTEAFF.